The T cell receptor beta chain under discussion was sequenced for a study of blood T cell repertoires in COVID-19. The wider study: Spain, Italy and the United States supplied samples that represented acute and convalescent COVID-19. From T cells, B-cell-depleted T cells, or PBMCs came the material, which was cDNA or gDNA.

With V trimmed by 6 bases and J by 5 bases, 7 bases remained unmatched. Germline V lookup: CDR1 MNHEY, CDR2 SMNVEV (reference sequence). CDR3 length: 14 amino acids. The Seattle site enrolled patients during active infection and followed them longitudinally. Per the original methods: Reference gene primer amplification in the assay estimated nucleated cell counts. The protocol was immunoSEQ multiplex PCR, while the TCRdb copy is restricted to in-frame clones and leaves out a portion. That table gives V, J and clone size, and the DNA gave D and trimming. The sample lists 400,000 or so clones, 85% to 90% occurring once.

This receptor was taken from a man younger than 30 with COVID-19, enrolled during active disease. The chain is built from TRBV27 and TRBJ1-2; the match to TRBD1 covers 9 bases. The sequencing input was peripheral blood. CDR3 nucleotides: TGTGCCAGCAGGCAGACAGGGGGGATTTATGGCTACACCTTC. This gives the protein CASRQTGGIYGYTF.